This T cell receptor beta chain derives from a study of blood T cell repertoires in COVID-19. V dropped 5 bases and J dropped 5 bases, with 15 bases sitting between them. This CDR3 has 14 amino acids. CDR1 is LGHNT, CDR2 FRNRAP, per germline. Profiled with immunoSEQ multiplex PCR; TCRdb holds only in-frame clones, not every one. This table holds about 46,000 clones, 87% found once. Material: peripheral blood. This receptor was taken from a human donor in a cohort sampled during active COVID-19. The chain carries TRBV12-5 and TRBJ1-2; D possibly corresponds to TRBD1 (6 bases). The CDR3: CASGPGDRPYGYTF. The CDR3 DNA reads as TGTGCTAGTGGTCCCGGTGACAGGCCTTATGGCTACACCTTC.